This note documents a single TCR beta chain sequence. Its antigen is unidentified. The data originate from a study of metastatic and nonmetastatic thyroid tumors. Study background: Thyroid patients, malignant and benign, had repertoires compared across blood and tumor or nodule tissue. Study observations and caveats: Relative to benign nodules, malignant thyroid tumors were reportedly characterized by significantly elevated TCR beta diversity in blood and tumor.

The V end lost 0 bases, the J end lost 2 bases, and 10 bases lay between the germline ends. Germline assignment: CDR1 SGHRS and CDR2 YFSETQ. This CDR3 spans 15 amino acids. Original methodology: Using the CDR3 differences seen across clinicopathological groups, the authors built a distant-metastasis classifier for papillary thyroid cancer, which was meant to discriminate distant-metastatic patients. TCRdb re-clonotyped the PCR reads through MiXCR. The V and J calls follow TCRdb's processing rather than the paper's. Among around 7,100 clones listed, 25% to 30% were seen once. Until they underwent thyroid surgery, no patient had received any treatment.

The receptor was derived from a female donor with papillary thyroid cancer or a benign thyroid nodule (not recorded which). Some clones in this sample may be carry-over from other donors' samples. Sequenced input: adjacent normal tissue. The chain is built from TRBV5-1 and TRBJ2-3; a weak D match, TRBD1 (6 bases). The CDR3 DNA follows: TGCGCCAGCAGCTTGGAGAGGACAGTCACAGATACGCAGTATTTT. Translation gives CASSLERTVTDTQYF. Full variable domain (rest looked up from reference TRBV5-1 and TRBJ2-3): KAGVTQTPRYLIKTRGQQVTLSCSPISGHRSVSWYQQTPGQGLQFLFEYFSETQRNKGNFPGRFSGRQFSNSRSEMNVSTLELGDSALYLCASSLERTVTDTQYFGPGTRLTVL.